This TCR beta chain came from a study of shared T cell receptors in the human thymus. The CDR3 totals 15 residues. Germline CDR1 reads ENHRY; CDR2 reads SYGVKD. V shed 3 bases, J shed 3 bases, and the junction held 7 bases outside the gene matches. Repertoires were generated with immunoSEQ multiplex PCR, while TCRdb's copy carries only in-frame clones and drops some. The table has around 730,000 clones, approximately 85% seen once; the top ten hold more than 0.008%. A further study also used this sample, focusing on human thymus T cells. From that study: Seemingly biased V and J gene usage marked thymic and blood repertoires.

Input material: thymocytes. This chain links TRBV10-3 with TRBJ2-7; TRBD2 matches at 8 bases. The sequence derives from a girl under two years old with a congenital heart defect. The CDR3 DNA is TGTGCCATCAGTGAAATCGGGGGGGACCTCTACGAGCAGTACTTC. Its protein product is CAISEIGGDLYEQYF.